The clone carrying this T cell receptor (beta chain) has more than one count but fewer than ten. As processed by the authors: Amplified reference gene primers provided the basis for estimating nucleated cell counts. Sequencing used immunoSEQ multiplex PCR; TCRdb keeps in-frame clones, though not all of them. The V and J calls and the clone size are those of that table, but D and trimming were determined from the DNA. The sample has about 230,000 clones, roughly four fifths seen once. V was clipped by 3 bases and J by 2 bases, with 13 bases between them. The CDR3 length is 14 residues. Germline V gene sequence: CDR1 GTSNPN, CDR2 SVGIG (reference sequence). These data come from a study of blood T cell repertoires in COVID-19. Turning to the study itself: Sources were T cells, B-cell-depleted T cells, or PBMCs; the material itself was cDNA or gDNA.

This TCR derives from a man aged 50-60 years with active or convalescent COVID-19. The sample taken for sequencing was peripheral blood. The chain joins TRBV30 to TRBJ1-2; unclear D gene. DNA for the CDR3: TGTGCCTGGAGCTTAGGGAGTCAGAACTATGGCTACACCTTC. Amino acid sequence: CAWSLGSQNYGYTF. The full variable domain, rest sourced from reference TRBV30 and TRBJ1-2, is SQTIHQWPATLVQPVGSPLSLECTVEGTSNPNLYWYRQAAGRGLQLLFYSVGIGQISSEVPQNLSASRPQDRQFILSSKKLLLSDSGFYLCAWSLGSQNYGYTFGSGTRLTVV.